Ten or more counts support the clone carrying this T cell receptor beta chain. The antigen remains unidentified. Molecules of cDNA were individually given unique molecular identifiers that were attached to them. TCRdb analysed the 5' RACE reads with MiXCR anew, one entry per CDR3 protein. The sample includes about 61,000 distinct CDR3 sequences, more than 10% of them seen just once. This sample stems from a study of early T cells in non-severe SARS-CoV-2 infection. Across the whole study: With bulk RNA from unsorted whole blood as input, sequencing yielded unpaired chains. General observations from the study: Missing private and CD4 specificities, VDJdb matching favored anti-spike CD8 responses.

Per the germline V gene, CDR1 is MGHRA and CDR2 is YSYEKL. Trimming took 8 bases from V and 4 from J; bases not matched to a gene: 7. The CDR3 is 13 residues long. This sequence joins TRBV4-1 and TRBJ2-5, with 7 bases aligning to TRBD2. This receptor was taken from an adult who was a healthcare worker with PCR-confirmed SARS-CoV-2 infection or an uninfected control (not recorded which). The donor label of this sample is uncertain. The input for sequencing was whole blood, taken at baseline. The CDR3 nucleotides are TGCGCCAGCCGCGGGGGTATGACAGAGACCCAGTACTTC. Residues: CASRGGMTETQYF.